These 30 T cell receptor beta chains came from one sample sequenced in a study of cytomegalovirus exposure and HLA in healthy donors. 60 Vbeta and 13 Jbeta primers were used in PCR. Profiled with immunoSEQ multiplex PCR; TCRdb holds only in-frame clones, not every one. In the table there are some 200,000 clones, 75% to 90% of which are singletons. The sample consisted of PBMCs. The receptors come from a woman in her fifties or sixties in good health and CMV-seropositive.

Only a few counts were recorded for this clone. The chain couples TRBV28 to TRBJ1-5; unclear D gene. The CDR3 consists of 14 residues. V was cut by 5 bases and J by 1 base, with 9 bases left in between. Germline lookup yields CDR1 MDHEN and CDR2 SYDVKM. The CDR3 loop reads CASSGGSSNQPQHF. The CDR3 DNA reads as TGTGCCAGCAGTGGAGGGTCGAGCAATCAGCCCCAGCATTTT.

The chain recombines TRBV19 with TRBJ2-2; TRBD2 matches at 10 bases. J gave up 5 bases and V 8 bases, and 11 bases lay outside the gene matches. The germline V gene has CDR1 LNHDA and CDR2 SQIVND (reference sequence). This CDR3 comprises 16 residues. The CDR3 nucleotides are TGTGCCAGTTCCACTGGAGGACTAGCGGCGACCGGGGAGCTGTTTTTT. Protein: CASSTGGLAATGELFF.

The chain links TRBV11-2 to TRBJ1-6; D is unresolved. In germline, CDR1 is SGHAT, CDR2 FQNNGV. The CDR3 is 15 residues long. V lost 5 bases to trimming and J lost 8 bases, with 16 bases between them. The CDR3 is CASSQAPLVYSPLHF. For the CDR3, the DNA is TGTGCCAGCAGCCAGGCGCCGCTTGTTTATTCACCCCTCCACTTT.

The chain joins TRBV18 to TRBJ1-5; no firm D call. The CDR3 extends over 13 amino acids. CDR1 and CDR2 (germline): KGHSH, LQKENI. Trimming shortened V by 4 bases and J by 1 base, and 5 bases separated the two germline ends. The CDR3 protein is CASSLSSNQPQHF. Written as DNA, the CDR3 is TGTGCCAGCTCACTTTCAAGCAATCAGCCCCAGCATTTT. Using reference TRBV18 and TRBJ1-5 for the parts outside the CDR3, the full variable domain is NAGVMQNPRHLVRRRGQEARLRCSPMKGHSHVYWYRQLPEEGLKFMVYLQKENIIDESGMPKERFSAEFPKEGPSILRIQQVVRGDSAAYFCASSLSSNQPQHFGDGTRLSIL.

The gene calls are TRBV7-2 and TRBJ1-6, with a tentative D call TRBD1 (5 bases). The CDR3 has 16 amino acids. V was trimmed by 3 bases and J by 8 bases, leaving 17 bases between them. The germline V gene encodes CDR1 SGHTA and CDR2 FQGNSA. CDR3 DNA sequence: TGTGCCAGCAGCTTGAACACAGGCAGGGTCGATTCACCCCTCCACTTT. As protein: CASSLNTGRVDSPLHF.

The V and J genes are TRBV9 and TRBJ1-3, with a weak D call TRBD1 (5 bases). Germline V gives CDR1 SGDLS, CDR2 YYNGEE. The V gene lost 3 bases and the J gene lost 0 bases, with 10 bases spanning the gap. The CDR3 contains 15 residues. CDR3 sequence reads: CASSGRQTSGNTIYF. DNA of the CDR3: TGTGCCAGCAGCGGACGACAGACCTCTGGAAACACCATATATTTT.

This clone is a singleton in its sample. V and J are TRBV6-5 and TRBJ1-4, with D tentatively TRBD1 (6 bases). The CDR3 spans 14 residues. The V gene lost 4 bases and the J gene lost 7 bases, with 13 bases spanning the gap. Germline CDR1 and CDR2: MNHEY and SVGAGI. This CDR3 reads CASSSGTSGEKLFF. The CDR3 coding sequence is TGTGCCAGCAGTTCCGGGACATCGGGTGAAAAACTGTTTTTT.

The V and J genes are TRBV2 and TRBJ2-1; 10 bases map to TRBD2. After removal of 6 bases from V and 2 bases from J, the junction contained 4 bases not matched to a gene. The germline gives CDR1 SNHLY, CDR2 FYNNEI. CDR3 length: 15 amino acids. CDR3 region: CASRELAGTYNEQFF. CDR3 nucleotide sequence: TGTGCCAGCAGGGAACTAGCGGGGACCTACAATGAGCAGTTCTTC.

V and J are TRBV10-3 and TRBJ2-3; D is ambiguous. The V gene's germline CDR1 is ENHRY and CDR2 SYGVKD. The CDR3 loop spans 12 amino acids. V was trimmed by 8 bases and J by 2 bases, leaving 8 bases between them. CDR3 DNA sequence: TGTGCCATCGCCGACTCCACAGATACGCAGTATTTT. Translated: CAIADSTDTQYF.

The chain has TRBV27 and TRBJ2-7; TRBD2 matches at 7 bases. The germline V gene encodes CDR1 MNHEY and CDR2 SMNVEV (reference sequence). J gave up 1 base and V 8 bases, and 8 bases lay outside the gene matches. This CDR3 has 14 amino acids. DNA for the CDR3: TGTGCCAGCGGGCCTAGCGGTAATTCCTACGAGCAGTACTTC. Encoded protein: CASGPSGNSYEQYF.

The CDR3 DNA follows: TGCGCCAGCAGCCAACCCGGGACAGTAGATTATGGACTGTTTTTT. Translating it yields CASSQPGTVDYGLFF. V and J are TRBV4-1 and TRBJ1-4, with TRBD1 matching over 7 bases. V trimming: 2 bases; J trimming: 13 bases; junction bases outside the gene matches: 13. The CDR3 is 15 amino acids. The germline V gene has CDR1 MGHRA and CDR2 YSYEKL.

The chain is built from TRBV19 and TRBJ2-6, with D possibly TRBD2 on 5 matching bases. There are 18 residues in the CDR3. The ends were cut back, 3 bases at V and 0 bases at J, with 15 bases in the middle. Germline CDR1 reads LNHDA; CDR2 reads SQIVND (reference sequence). The CDR3 DNA follows: TGTGCCAGTAGTATTGGTCTTGGACTGTCCTCTGGGGCCAACGTCCTGACTTTC. This encodes CASSIGLGLSSGANVLTF.

The gene calls are TRBV7-9 and TRBJ1-4; TRBD1 agrees at 10 bases. The CDR3 covers 16 residues. The junction had 12 bases not matched to a gene; V was cut back by 6 bases and J by 8 bases. Germline V gives CDR1 SEHNR, CDR2 FQNEAQ (reference sequence). The CDR3 here is CASRLLGGTGEEKLFF. CDR3 nucleotides: TGTGCCAGCAGACTCTTAGGAGGGACAGGGGAAGAAAAACTGTTTTTT. Together with reference TRBV7-9 and TRBJ1-4, the CDR3 gives the full variable domain: DTGVSQNPRHKITKRGQNVTFRCDPISEHNRLYWYRQTLGQGPEFLTYFQNEAQLEKSRLLSDRFSAERPKGSFSTLEIQRTEQGDSAMYLCASRLLGGTGEEKLFFGSGTQLSVL.

The chain carries TRBV28 and TRBJ1-2; no clear D. Germline values: CDR1 MDHEN, CDR2 SYDVKM. This CDR3 has 11 amino acids. Trimming took 6 bases from V and 4 from J, leaving 6 bases between them. The CDR3 DNA reads TGTGCCAGCAGCAACTCCTATGGCTACACCTTC. The encoded protein is CASSNSYGYTF.

The chain couples TRBV18 to TRBJ2-1, with 12 nucleotides matching TRBD2. The V gene end was trimmed by 3 bases and the J gene end by 8 bases; junction bases not matched to a gene: 8. The CDR3 has 16 residues. Germline V gives CDR1 KGHSH, CDR2 LQKENI. CDR3 loop: CASSPTASGGADEQFF. CDR3 bases: TGTGCCAGCTCACCTACCGCTAGCGGGGGGGCGGATGAGCAGTTCTTC.

The V and J genes are TRBV27 and TRBJ2-7, with D perhaps TRBD1 (6 bases). Germline V gene data show CDR1 as MNHEY and CDR2 as SMNVEV (reference sequence). Trimming stripped 3 bases from V and 2 bases from J, with 11 bases between. CDR3 length: 14 amino acids. This CDR3 reads CASSFSGEPYEQYF. DNA for the CDR3: TGTGCCAGCAGTTTCTCAGGGGAGCCCTACGAGCAGTACTTC.

This clone was recorded a few times. This chain joins TRBV4-1 and TRBJ1-5; TRBD1 matches at 8 bases. Trimming at V came to 1 base and at J to 6 bases, leaving 8 bases not matched to a gene. Germline CDR1 is MGHRA and CDR2 is YSYEKL. CDR3 size: 16 residues. The CDR3 bases are TGCGCCAGCAGCCAAGTTTGGCAGGGGGCCCTTCAGCCCCAGCATTTT. Encoded protein: CASSQVWQGALQPQHF.

The V and J genes are TRBV5-4 and TRBJ1-1; tentatively, D is TRBD1 (6 bases). Germline-derived CDR1 and CDR2 are SGHNT and YYREEE (reference sequence). Trimming removed 0 bases at V and 6 bases at J, with 15 bases between. The CDR3 is 15 amino acids. The CDR3: CASSLDSGTSAEAFF. DNA of the CDR3: TGTGCCAGCAGCTTGGATTCAGGGACATCAGCTGAAGCTTTCTTT.

The chain couples TRBV27 to TRBJ2-1; possible D gene TRBD2, 6 bases. The CDR3 loop spans 15 amino acids. V was pared by 1 base and J by 6 bases, with 13 bases between. Germline V CDR1 and CDR2: MNHEY, SMNVEV (reference sequence). The CDR3 loop is CASSLFGGEINEQFF. The DNA for the CDR3 is TGTGCCAGCAGTTTATTTGGCGGGGAAATCAATGAGCAGTTCTTC.

The chain combines TRBV5-1 with TRBJ2-1; possibly TRBD2 for D (5 bases). Germline assignment: CDR1 SGHRS and CDR2 YFSETQ. V was trimmed by 2 bases and J by 2 bases, leaving 11 bases between them. The length of the CDR3 is 15 residues. The CDR3, as DNA: TGCGCCAGCAGCTTACGGACGGAGGCCTACAATGAGCAGTTCTTC. Encoded protein: CASSLRTEAYNEQFF.

This chain uses TRBV6-1 with TRBJ1-2; D is undetermined. The V gene's germline CDR1 is MNHNS and CDR2 SASEGT. With 4 bases removed from V and 9 bases from J, the gap between germline ends came to 12 bases. The CDR3 is made up of 12 amino acids. The CDR3 DNA follows: TGTGCCAGCAGTGCAGGCCAACTCAGCTACACCTTC. This gives the protein CASSAGQLSYTF.

The chain couples TRBV9 to TRBJ2-2, with D perhaps TRBD2 (6 bases). V shed 0 bases and J shed 5 bases, with 11 bases lying between them. CDR1 is SGDLS and CDR2 is YYNGEE in the germline V gene. This CDR3 is built from 15 residues. This CDR3 reads CASSVGGSGTGELFF. The CDR3 coding sequence is TGTGCCAGCAGCGTAGGGGGTAGCGGTACCGGGGAGCTGTTTTTT.

The V gene is TRBV28, the J gene TRBJ2-7; D may be TRBD2 (6 bases). The CDR3 totals 13 residues. V dropped 3 bases and J dropped 2 bases, with 8 bases sitting between them. Germline assignment: CDR1 MDHEN and CDR2 SYDVKM. This CDR3 reads CASSFGGTYEQYF. CDR3 sequence (DNA): TGTGCCAGCAGTTTTGGCGGGACCTACGAGCAGTACTTC.

V is TRBV28 and J is TRBJ1-5; D is undetermined. Trimming left V 8 bases short and J 0 bases short, with 8 bases between. The V gene's germline CDR1 is MDHEN and CDR2 SYDVKM. This CDR3 contains 13 residues. This CDR3 is CASLTYSNQPQHF. DNA for the CDR3: TGTGCCAGCCTGACATATAGCAATCAGCCCCAGCATTTT. Filled out from reference TRBV28 and TRBJ1-5, the complete variable domain reads DVKVTQSSRYLVKRTGEKVFLECVQDMDHENMFWYRQDPGLGLRLIYFSYDVKMKEKGDIPEGYSVSREKKERFSLILESASTNQTSMYLCASLTYSNQPQHFGDGTRLSIL.

The sample holds many counts of this clone. In DNA, the CDR3 is TGTGCCAGCAGCCAGGAAGGGGTAGGGGAAAAACTGTTTTTT. It specifies CASSQEGVGEKLFF. This chain connects TRBV9 to TRBJ1-4; D may be TRBD1 (5 bases). The CDR3 has 14 amino acids. V lost 4 bases and J 8 bases, leaving 15 bases between the germline ends. Per the germline V gene, CDR1 is SGDLS and CDR2 is YYNGEE.

This clone appeared a few times. CDR3 DNA: TGTGCCAGCAGACCCGACAGGGCCCCTGTTTACGAGCAGTACTTC. Its translation: CASRPDRAPVYEQYF. The chain uses TRBV5-4 and TRBJ2-7; 7 positions agree with TRBD1. After removal of 5 bases from V and 4 bases from J, the junction contained 12 bases not matched to a gene. The CDR3 has 15 residues. Germline CDR1 reads SGHNT; CDR2 reads YYREEE (reference sequence).

The chain combines TRBV5-1 with TRBJ2-2; D unclear. The CDR3 spans 16 residues. V was cut by 2 bases and J by 0 bases, with 11 bases left in between. Germline V gene data show CDR1 as SGHRS and CDR2 as YFSETQ. CDR3 residues: CASSFFSSANTGELFF. CDR3 in DNA: TGCGCCAGCAGCTTTTTCTCCTCCGCGAACACCGGGGAGCTGTTTTTT.

The rearrangement links TRBV6-1 to TRBJ1-2; D gene unclear. The CDR3 is made up of 15 amino acids. Germline V CDR1 and CDR2: MNHNS, SASEGT. The V end was cut by 6 bases, the J end by 0 bases, with 14 bases between. CDR3 DNA: TGTGCCAGCAGGGGAGGACTTCCAGCTAACTATGGCTACACCTTC. Its translation is CASRGGLPANYGYTF.

In regard to this clone: Mismatch with germline at one junction end may stem from a read error. The chain has TRBV7-9 and TRBJ2-1, with a possible D match to TRBD2 (7 bases). This CDR3 region has 12 residues. From germline, CDR1 is SEHNR and CDR2 FQNEAQ (reference sequence). This chain's CDR3 is CSSSWGGDEQFF. The CDR3 region has the DNA TGTTCCAGCAGCTGGGGGGGCGATGAGCAGTTCTTC.

The chain uses TRBV21-1 and TRBJ1-6. TRBV21-1 is deemed a pseudogene. This CDR3 has 16 amino acids. The CDR3 DNA reads TGTGCCAGCAGCAAAGTGGACTGGGGTGGCAATTCACCCCTCCACTTT. Its protein is CASSKVDWGGNSPLHF.